In its sample, the clone carrying this TCR beta chain was seen a few times. These data come from a study of response to subunit inactivated influenza vaccine. Via MiXCR, TCRdb re-called the RT-PCR reads, giving one row per CDR3 protein. There are roughly 500,000 distinct CDR3 sequences in the sample; less than 30% occur only once, and approximately 2% lies in the top ten. Germline loops: CDR1 MGHRA, CDR2 YSYEKL. The CDR3 runs to 17 residues. The V segment lost 0 bases and the J segment 5 bases; nucleotides outside the gene matches: 11. The sample in question was CD4+ T cells sorted from PBMCs, obtained 5 to 6 days after vaccination. The chain employs TRBV4-1 and TRBJ2-5; 8 nucleotides agree with TRBD2. The TCR comes from a man over 45 who received an inactivated influenza vaccine. The CDR3 coding sequence is TGCGCCAGCAGCCAAGATGGATACGCGGGGGGCGGGGAGACCCAGTACTTC. Translating it yields CASSQDGYAGGGETQYF.